This T cell receptor beta chain was found in a study of shared clonotypes between healthy human individuals (dated by TCRdb to 2020 to 2021). General notes on the study: The cohort comprised two women and a few men aged 18 to 49 years. For each donor, three plates each were used for CD4 naive and CD4 memory, two plates were used for CD8 naive, and one plate was used for CD8 memory. Blood TCR repertoires of roughly five healthy adults were deeply sequenced to estimate repertoire size and the extent of clonotype sharing between individuals. To increase sequencing depth and limit assay-specific biases, TCR repertoire library preparation and sequencing were carried out by different laboratories using diverse techniques. Between about 0.85 and 10 billion PBMCs per donor were obtained by leukapheresis.

Here is what the overall study found, with its caveats: Naive subsets generally had larger estimated clonotype richness than memory subsets. Only blood was sampled, and tissue TCR repertoires likely differ from those in blood. Compared with non-shared clonotypes, the clonotypes found in all four sorted-subset donors had higher generation probabilities. Incomplete sequencing was indicated by rarefaction of sorted-subset datasets, despite the large sequencing depth. Pairwise subsampling indicated that sequencing depth was expected to affect the degree of clonotype sharing among donors. Because the study included a small number of donors, the genetic and exposure-history diversity represented was limited. When a handful of donors were compared, the shared fraction of clonotypes was about 5% for naive CD4, approximately 3.3% for naive CD8, more than 2% for memory CD4, and around 0.4% for memory CD8.

Using the deep immunoSEQ assay, multiplex PCR amplified TCR CDR3 regions from genomic DNA. Extracted genomic DNA from each cell subset was spread evenly across all wells of several immunoSEQ 96-well plates, with each plate serving as a replicate. For sorted subsets, around 0.2 ug of genomic DNA, equivalent to 30,000 or so T cell genomes, went into each replicate PCR. The purified libraries were quantified using a Qubit 3.0 fluorometer, sized with a Bioanalyzer 2100, and then quantified again using the KAPA Library Quantification kit. Every immunoSEQ 96-well plate was sequenced on a dedicated single-read 150-cycle Illumina NextSeq 550 flow cell. For the original study's pipeline: The immunoSEQ output contained only junctional sequences without quality scores, so filtering could not match that applied to full-length reads. To assign V/J genes and CDR3, sequences were annotated against IMGT germline references using PyIR, a Python wrapper for IgBLAST v1.9. Any read was removed if the V/J assignment was weak (E-value above 1e-6), the CDR3 was missing, or the read contained stop codons, out-of-frame junctions, or ambiguous translated residues. A V3J clonotype was defined by an identical inferred V gene, J gene, and CDR3 amino acid sequence. To compute the percentage overlap between repertoires, the number of shared unique clonotypes was divided by the size of the smaller repertoire. RTK rarefaction, the Chao1 estimator, and Recon v2.1 estimates of unobserved clonotypes were used to assess repertoire richness. Generation probabilities were computed with OLGA for all TCRbeta clonotypes obtained by the gDNA method from four donors. TCRdb provides this immuneACCESS table in a form limited to in-frame rearrangements. Some clones are lacking; in checked studies, under half of them reflect an unresolved V gene, and why the rest are absent is not known. V and J calls and clone size follow that table, whereas D and trimming were derived from the DNA. The sample records hundreds of thousands of clones, 92% of which are singletons. Clones ranked in the top ten supply under 30% of the sample.

Counted from cysteine to phenylalanine, this CDR3 has 17 amino acids. Only the CDR3 portion is preserved as DNA: 51 bases, with reading frame beginning at the first base. The germline V gene sets CDR1 to SGDLS and CDR2 to YYNGEE. The germline V and J ends show losses of 4 bases and 4 bases respectively, and no gene match explains 11 bases of the junction. Regarding this clone: Which antigen it targets is not known. No base quality values were provided; no much bigger clone lies one nucleotide off.

CD8 naive samples were obtained by positive selection for CCR7 among CD45RO-negative cells, yielding a CD45RA+CCR7+ population from which TemRA cells were excluded. Donors were healthy HIV-negative adults with no recently reported acute infections or vaccinations. All donors were Caucasian adults living in Nashville, Tennessee, USA. After blood collection by leukapheresis, PBMCs were isolated using Ficoll-Histopaque density gradient centrifugation and then cryopreserved in the vapor phase of liquid nitrogen. Analytical flow cytometry was used to check the purity and quantity of each magnetically sorted T cell population. Each sorted fraction had its genomic DNA isolated and then quantified by UV absorbance on a Nanodrop 2000c.

The chain links TRBV9 with TRBJ2-2, with 9 junctional bases fitting TRBD2. The specimen sequenced was naive CD8+ T cells sorted from blood. The meaning of the sample's cell subset or site label: CD45RA+CCR7+. This receptor was taken from a man under 40 in good health. DNA sequence: TGTGCCAGCAGCTCGCTAGCGGGAACCCAGGTCACCGGGGAGCTGTTTTTT. Translated, it reads CASSSLAGTQVTGELFF.